A single sample is the source of the 8 T cell receptor beta chains below, sequenced in a study of CD8+CD57+ T cells in acquired aplastic anemia. It was genomic DNA that served as the template for profiling TCR beta VDJ and CDR3. MiXCR was run by TCRdb on the reads, yielding one entry per CDR3 protein. The sample contains 150,000 to 200,000 distinct CDR3 sequences, just over 45% of which appear only once. The specimen sequenced was sorted CD4+, CD8+, or CD8+CD57+ T cells (not recorded which) from PBMCs. The receptors originated from a human donor in good health.

This rearrangement joins TRBV7-3 to TRBJ2-3; D could derive from TRBD1 or TRBD2 (5 bases each). V was trimmed by 2 bases and J by 4 bases, leaving 16 bases between them. The CDR3 has 16 residues. From germline, CDR1 is SGHTA and CDR2 FQGTGA. CDR3 coding DNA: TGTGCCAGCAGCTTACGCCTTTCTCTGGGGGCAGATACGCAGTATTTT. Its protein is CASSLRLSLGADTQYF. The variable domain in full, with the rest retrieved from reference TRBV7-3 and TRBJ2-3, is GAGVSQTPSNKVTEKGKYVELRCDPISGHTALYWYRQSLGQGPEFLIYFQGTGAADDSGLPNDRFFAVRPEGSVSTLKIQRTERGDSAVYLCASSLRLSLGADTQYFGPGTRLTVL.

The rearrangement uses TRBV24-1 and TRBJ1-1, with D perhaps matching TRBD1 (5 bases). Germline-derived CDR1 and CDR2 are KGHDR and SFDVKD. The CDR3 spans 13 residues. Trimming removed 3 bases at V and 4 bases at J, with 8 bases between. The CDR3 here is CATSDRGSTEAFF. CDR3 nucleotide sequence: TGTGCCACCAGTGATAGGGGCTCCACTGAAGCTTTCTTT.

CDR3 amino acids: CASSQGPGTDTQYF. CDR3 DNA sequence: TGTGCCAGCAGTCAGGGCCCGGGCACAGATACGCAGTATTTT. The gene calls are TRBV25-1 and TRBJ2-3, with D tentatively TRBD1 (5 bases). CDR3 length: 14 amino acids. Trimming cost V 5 bases and J 1 base, with 10 bases left between them. CDR1 MGHDK and CDR2 SYGVNS come from the germline V gene.

The sample holds many counts of this clonotype. V and J are TRBV6-2 or TRBV6-3 and TRBJ2-7; D gene unclear. There are 13 residues in the CDR3. Trimming removed 6 bases from V and 3 bases from J, with 12 bases in between. Germline-derived CDR1 and CDR2 are MNHEY and SVGEGT. As DNA, the CDR3 is TGTGCCAGCAGCCGCGGAACTTACTACGAGCAGTACTTC. Protein: CASSRGTYYEQYF.

Ten or more counts support this clonotype. V gene TRBV7-9 combines with J gene TRBJ1-3; D unclear. The CDR3 runs to 15 residues. Trimming cost V 1 base and J 0 bases, with 7 bases left between them. CDR1 and CDR2 (germline): SEHNR, FQNEAQ (reference sequence). CDR3 amino acids: CASSLDQSSGNTIYF. CDR3 nucleotides: TGTGCCAGCAGCTTAGATCAGAGCTCTGGAAACACCATATATTTT. Combining the CDR3 with reference TRBV7-9 and TRBJ1-3 gives the whole variable domain DTGVSQNPRHKITKRGQNVTFRCDPISEHNRLYWYRQTLGQGPEFLTYFQNEAQLEKSRLLSDRFSAERPKGSFSTLEIQRTEQGDSAMYLCASSLDQSSGNTIYFGEGSWLTVV.

This clonotype was seen at least ten times. This chain links TRBV10-3 with TRBJ2-1; D perhaps matches TRBD2 (6 bases). This CDR3 region has 14 residues. Germline CDR1 and CDR2: ENHRY and SYGVKD. The ends were cut back, 7 bases at V and 7 bases at J, with 17 bases in the middle. The CDR3 loop reads CAITASEKGNEQFF. The CDR3 nucleotides read TGTGCCATCACCGCTAGCGAAAAGGGGAATGAGCAGTTCTTC.

The chain carries TRBV10-3 and TRBJ1-1, with 10 bases lining up with TRBD1. Germline trimming cut 4 bases from V and 3 bases from J; bases unmatched to any gene: 2. CDR1 is ENHRY, CDR2 SYGVKD, per germline. The CDR3 is made up of 14 amino acids. CDR3: CAISGGTGDTEAFF. DNA of the CDR3: TGTGCCATCAGTGGTGGGACAGGGGACACTGAAGCTTTCTTT.

This clonotype was found a few times. The chain has TRBV25-1 and TRBJ1-3; D is unclear. V gave up 10 bases and J gave up 2 bases, with 12 bases separating them. The CDR3 is 13 residues long. Germline V gives CDR1 MGHDK, CDR2 SYGVNS. Here the CDR3 reads CATARHPGNTIYF. The CDR3, as DNA: TGTGCCACCGCACGGCATCCTGGAAACACCATATATTTT.